The rows below give T cell receptor beta chains drawn from one sample of a study of Graves' ophthalmopathy and Graves' hyperthyroidism. A single record per CDR3 protein comes from TCRdb applying MiXCR to the multiplex PCR reads. The sample yields about 620,000 distinct CDR3 sequences, about a fifth seen once. Sequences were obtained from peripheral blood. These receptors came from a woman between 18 and 29 years old with stable Graves' hyperthyroidism. Some clones in this sample may be carry-over from other donors' samples. CDR3s leave out the opening cysteine and the closing phenylalanine or tryptophan.

j_gene,v_gene,CDR3aa
TRBJ2-7,TRBV12-3/TRBV12-4,ASRDSGGSYEQY
TRBJ1-2,TRBV11-2,ASSPPGALDSSYGYT
TRBJ2-5,TRBV13,ASSERTLRETQY
TRBJ2-5,TRBV7-9,ASSPPDRGLEETQY
TRBJ1-1,TRBV9,ASSSDPTGATEAF
TRBJ1-1,TRBV5-1,ASSARTANTEAF
TRBJ2-7,TRBV6-5,ASSYSPTSGIYEQY
TRBJ2-5,TRBV4-1,ASSPAPGHQETQY
TRBJ2-2,TRBV13,ASSSSGGVGVAAPIVGELF
TRBJ2-5,TRBV4-1,ASSQGQGGETQY
TRBJ2-5,TRBV12-3/TRBV12-4,ASSETLETQY
TRBJ1-1,TRBV6-1,ALRGEGARTEAF
TRBJ1-2,TRBV19,ASSANRALGYGYT
TRBJ1-5,TRBV3-1,ASSFPGRQPQH
TRBJ2-2,TRBV4-1,ASTFVWGNTGELF
TRBJ2-4,TRBV11-1,AGSPQGGPEFALNIQY
TRBJ2-2,TRBV11-2,ASSWLAGGTGELF
TRBJ1-1,TRBV20-1,SAKGGGDTEAF
TRBJ2-5,TRBV28,ASSWTLGHEETQY
TRBJ2-7,TRBV24-1,ATSEVPGQGDYEQY
TRBJ2-7,TRBV15,ATSRDWGGVSYEQY
TRBJ2-5,TRBV29-1,SVEGQTYQETQY
TRBJ2-5,TRBV12-3/TRBV12-4,ASSLLAGETQY
TRBJ2-7,TRBV5-4,ASSRRDRGIYEQY
TRBJ2-7,TRBV7-2,ASSPGGLKHEQY
TRBJ1-2,TRBV10-3,ATETRTGPTYGYT
TRBJ1-6,TRBV9,ASSAGPLSLH
TRBJ1-3,TRBV18,ASSPPDTASGNTIY
TRBJ2-7,TRBV7-3,ASSLAGGPLNEQY
TRBJ1-6,TRBV6-2/TRBV6-3,ASSYGSGSGYSPLH
TRBJ1-2,TRBV6-1,ASKGPGTGFDGYT